This TCR beta chain came from a study of immune cell composition in non-small cell lung cancer. CDR3 length: 16 amino acids. Deletions cut 0 bases from V and 2 bases from J, with 14 bases between. Germline V gene data show CDR1 as SGHKS and CDR2 as YYEKEE (reference sequence). Findings and limits, study-wide: Tumour TCR-beta clonality was not significantly tied to smoking pack-years.

The repertoire was sequenced with immunoSEQ multiplex PCR; TCRdb's copy has only in-frame clones and lacks some. The sample includes several thousand clones, 66% of them seen just once. Of note for this clone: The antigen is unknown.

Normal lung was taken at the farthest possible site, at least 3 cm from tumour. V is TRBV5-5 and J is TRBJ2-5; a possible D gene is TRBD2 (6 bases). Sequenced: non-adjacent lung tissue. The source is a human donor with non-small cell lung cancer. DNA for the CDR3: TGTGCCAGCAGCTTGGGAAGGGCGCGGGATCAAGAGACCCAGTACTTC. This encodes CASSLGRARDQETQYF.